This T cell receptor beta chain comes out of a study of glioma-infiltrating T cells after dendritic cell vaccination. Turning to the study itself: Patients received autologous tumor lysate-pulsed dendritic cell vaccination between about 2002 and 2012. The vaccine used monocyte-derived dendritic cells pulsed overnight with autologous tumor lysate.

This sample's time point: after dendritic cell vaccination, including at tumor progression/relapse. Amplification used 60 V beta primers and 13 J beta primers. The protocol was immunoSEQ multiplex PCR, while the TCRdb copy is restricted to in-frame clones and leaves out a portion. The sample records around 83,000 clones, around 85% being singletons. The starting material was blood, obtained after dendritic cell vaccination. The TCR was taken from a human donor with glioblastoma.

DNA of the CDR3: TGTGCCAGCTTGAAGGGACAGGTCTACAATGAGCAGTTCTTC. Its protein product is CASLKGQVYNEQFF. J is TRBJ2-1 and V is TRBV2, with 8 bases aligning to TRBD1. The CDR3 runs to 14 residues. The V and J ends lost 8 bases and 3 bases, in that order; junction bases with no gene match: 6. Germline lookup yields CDR1 SNHLY and CDR2 FYNNEI.